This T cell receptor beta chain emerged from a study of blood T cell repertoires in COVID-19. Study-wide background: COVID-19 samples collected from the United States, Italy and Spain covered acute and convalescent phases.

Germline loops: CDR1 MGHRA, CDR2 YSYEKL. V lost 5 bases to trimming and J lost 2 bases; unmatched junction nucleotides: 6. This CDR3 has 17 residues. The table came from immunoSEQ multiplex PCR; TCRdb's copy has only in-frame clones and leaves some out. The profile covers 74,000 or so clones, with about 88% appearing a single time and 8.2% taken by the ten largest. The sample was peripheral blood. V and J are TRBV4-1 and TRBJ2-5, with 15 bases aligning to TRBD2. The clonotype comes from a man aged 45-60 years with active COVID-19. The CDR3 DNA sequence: TGCGCCAGCAGCATCGGACTAGCGGGGGGGAGGCAAGAGACCCAGTACTTC. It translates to CASSIGLAGGRQETQYF.